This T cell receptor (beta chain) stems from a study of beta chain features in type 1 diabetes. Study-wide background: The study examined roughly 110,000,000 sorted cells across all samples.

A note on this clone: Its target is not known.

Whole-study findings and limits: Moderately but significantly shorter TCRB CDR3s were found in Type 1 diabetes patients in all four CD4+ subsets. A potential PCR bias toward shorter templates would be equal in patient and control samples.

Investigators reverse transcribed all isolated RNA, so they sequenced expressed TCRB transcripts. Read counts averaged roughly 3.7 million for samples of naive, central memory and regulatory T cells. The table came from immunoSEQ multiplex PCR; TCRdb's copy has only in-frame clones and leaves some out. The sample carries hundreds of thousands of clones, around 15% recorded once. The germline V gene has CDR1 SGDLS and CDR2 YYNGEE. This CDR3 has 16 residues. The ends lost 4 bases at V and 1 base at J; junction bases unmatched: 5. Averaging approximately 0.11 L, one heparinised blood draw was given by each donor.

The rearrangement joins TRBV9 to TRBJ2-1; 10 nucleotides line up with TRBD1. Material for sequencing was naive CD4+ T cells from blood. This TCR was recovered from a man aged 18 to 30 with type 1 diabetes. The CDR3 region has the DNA TGTGCCAGCAGCCCTCGGACAGGGGGATCCTACAATGAGCAGTTCTTC. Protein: CASSPRTGGSYNEQFF. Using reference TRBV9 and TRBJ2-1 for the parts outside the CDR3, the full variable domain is DSGVTQTPKHLITATGQRVTLRCSPRSGDLSVYWYQQSLDQGLQFLIQYYNGEERAKGNILERFSAQQFPDLHSELNLSSLELGDSALYFCASSPRTGGSYNEQFFGPGTRLTVL.